The 21 T cell receptor beta chains below come from one sample, sequenced in a study of cytomegalovirus exposure and HLA in healthy donors. Vbeta (60) and Jbeta (13) primers were used in the PCR. This table comes from immunoSEQ multiplex PCR, and its TCRdb copy is limited to in-frame clones, with some not included. The data show 150,000 or so clones, with roughly 80% seen just once and roughly 8% held by the top ten. Sequences were obtained from PBMCs. The receptor source for this set is a male donor in good health and CMV-seropositive.

This chain uses TRBV30 with TRBJ1-4, with D possibly matching TRBD1 (5 bases). The germline V and J ends were trimmed by 1 base and 5 bases, with 11 bases remaining between them. Per the germline V gene, CDR1 is GTSNPN and CDR2 is SVGIG (reference sequence). CDR3 length: 14 amino acids. The CDR3 coding sequence is TGTGCCTGGAGTGGAGACAGCCTGAATGAAAAACTGTTTTTT. Translating it yields CAWSGDSLNEKLFF.

The J gene is TRBJ2-3, the V gene TRBV10-3, with 13 bases lining up with TRBD2. Germline CDR1 is ENHRY and CDR2 is SYGVKD. The CDR3 is 15 residues long. J was trimmed by 5 bases and V by 6 bases; bases with no gene match: 5. CDR3 coding DNA: TGTGCCATCAGCCTCACTAGCGGGAGGGAAGATACGCAGTATTTT. This sequence encodes CAISLTSGREDTQYF.

The chain recombines TRBV14 with TRBJ2-3; TRBD2 matches at 7 bases. With 4 bases clipped from V and 2 bases from J, the junction kept 9 bases outside the gene matches. The CDR3 covers 16 residues. Germline V gives CDR1 SGHDN, CDR2 FVKESK. This CDR3 is CASSPRDYFTTDTQYF. The CDR3 nucleotides read TGTGCCAGCAGCCCCCGGGACTACTTCACCACAGATACGCAGTATTTT.

The chain is built from TRBV19 and TRBJ2-6, with no clear D. The CDR3 length is 14 residues. Germline assignment: CDR1 LNHDA and CDR2 SQIVND (reference sequence). V was clipped by 7 bases and J by 0 bases, with 7 bases between them. The CDR3 nucleotides read TGTGCCAGTACCGCTAGCTCTGGGGCCAACGTCCTGACTTTC. Its protein product is CASTASSGANVLTF.

The sample holds one count of this clone. The chain couples TRBV6-6 to TRBJ1-6; unclear D gene. The germline CDR1 and CDR2 sequences are MNHNY and SVGAGI (reference sequence). Trimming took off 5 bases at V and 15 bases at J, with 17 bases between the two ends. The CDR3 spans 13 residues. CDR3 nucleotides: TGTGCCAGCAGTACGGCAGTAAGTCGGGTCCTCCACTTT. Residues: CASSTAVSRVLHF.

Notes on this clone: Germline is not matched at one junction end, which may reflect a read error. V usage is TRBV15 and J usage is TRBJ2-1; possibly TRBD2 for D (6 bases). The CDR3 runs to 13 residues. Germline-derived CDR1 and CDR2 are LNHNV and YYDKDF (reference sequence). Here the CDR3 reads CATSRFQGGEQLF. In DNA form, the CDR3 reads TGTGCCACCAGCAGATTTCAGGGAGGTGAGCAGCTCTTC.

The genes are TRBV21-1 and TRBJ1-1; the DNA was not compared with TRBD1, the D call given in the table. TRBV21-1 is a known pseudogene. The CDR3 has 13 amino acids. The chain's CDR3 is CASSGQTNTEAFF. CDR3 sequence (DNA): TGTGCCAGCAGTGGACAAACGAACACTGAAGCTTTCTTT.

CDR3 sequence (DNA): TGTGCCAGTAGTATAACAGACTATAATTCACCCCTCCACTTT. Translated: CASSITDYNSPLHF. The chain is built from TRBV19 and TRBJ1-6; D is uncertain. The CDR3 consists of 14 residues. V lost 2 bases to trimming and J lost 3 bases, with 5 bases between them. From germline, CDR1 is LNHDA and CDR2 SQIVND (reference sequence).

This clone was seen a handful of times. The chain uses TRBV6-6 and TRBJ1-6, with 8 bases lining up with TRBD1. This CDR3 has 13 residues. Germline V gene lookup returns CDR1 MNHNY and CDR2 SVGAGI (reference sequence). V shed 10 bases, J shed 7 bases, and the junction held 6 bases outside the gene matches. The CDR3 reads CANQGARNSPLHF. CDR3 DNA: TGTGCCAATCAGGGGGCGAGGAATTCACCCCTCCACTTT.

CDR3 coding DNA: TGCGCCAGCAGAGCTTCCGGACAGCGAGGGTCAGATACGCAGTATTTT. It specifies CASRASGQRGSDTQYF. J is TRBJ2-3 and V is TRBV5-1, with D possibly matching TRBD1 (6 bases). V was cut by 5 bases and J by 4 bases, with 20 bases left in between. The germline CDR1 and CDR2 sequences are SGHRS and YFSETQ. This CDR3 region has 16 residues.

The chain has TRBV4-1 and TRBJ1-1; TRBD1 aligns across 7 bases. The V gene end was trimmed by 0 bases and the J gene end by 3 bases; junction bases not matched to a gene: 10. CDR1 MGHRA and CDR2 YSYEKL come from the germline V gene. The CDR3 runs to 17 residues. The CDR3, as DNA: TGCGCCAGCAGCCAAGATGCGACAGGGACTTGGGACACTGAAGCTTTCTTT. It specifies CASSQDATGTWDTEAFF.

This clone was recorded a few times. The rearrangement joins TRBV5-1 to TRBJ1-6; 7 bases are a match to TRBD1. The CDR3 has 13 amino acids. V gave up 3 bases and J gave up 8 bases; unmatched junction bases: 2. Per germline, CDR1 SGHRS and CDR2 YFSETQ. The CDR3 is CASSSTGDSPLHF. In DNA form, the CDR3 reads TGCGCCAGCAGCTCAACAGGGGATTCACCCCTCCACTTT.

The chain links TRBV30 to TRBJ1-5; D perhaps matches TRBD1 (6 bases). Germline V lookup: CDR1 GTSNPN, CDR2 SVGIG (reference sequence). The CDR3 contains 15 residues. V was shortened by 3 bases and J by 6 bases, with 18 bases between the two germline ends. The DNA of the CDR3 is TGTGCCTGGAGCGCAGCCACAGGGCTGACTCAGCCCCAGCATTTT. Its protein product is CAWSAATGLTQPQHF.

The J gene is TRBJ1-2, the V gene TRBV6-1; maybe TRBD1 (6 bases). Germline V lookup: CDR1 MNHNS, CDR2 SASEGT. The V end lost 6 bases, the J end lost 2 bases, and 16 bases lay between the germline ends. CDR3 size: 15 residues. The CDR3 nucleotides are TGTGCCAGCAGCCTCCGGGGGGGGGCGAACTATGGCTACACCTTC. It is translated as CASSLRGGANYGYTF.

The chain joins TRBV19 to TRBJ1-5; perhaps TRBD1 as D (5 bases). The V and J ends lost 9 bases and 4 bases respectively, with 16 bases between them. CDR1 and CDR2 from the germline V gene are LNHDA and SQIVND (reference sequence). CDR3 length: 14 residues. The CDR3 nucleotides read TGTGCCAGCGGAACCCAGGGTCTAAATCAGCCCCAGCATTTT. This gives the protein CASGTQGLNQPQHF. Full variable domain (rest looked up from reference TRBV19 and TRBJ1-5): DGGITQSPKYLFRKEGQNVTLSCEQNLNHDAMYWYRQDPGQGLRLIYYSQIVNDFQKGDIAEGYSVSREKKESFPLTVTSAQKNPTAFYLCASGTQGLNQPQHFGDGTRLSIL.

The chain is built from TRBV10-2 and TRBJ1-1; 7 bases are a match to TRBD1. The germline CDR1 and CDR2 sequences are WSHSY and SAAADI. V lost 7 bases, J lost 4 bases, and 18 bases stayed unmatched. The CDR3 totals 17 residues. The CDR3 coding sequence is TGCGCCAGCACCGGGAGACAGGGCGATCGTCGGGGCACTGAAGCTTTCTTT. Its translation is CASTGRQGDRRGTEAFF.

J is TRBJ2-3 and V is TRBV5-1; D is unresolved. The CDR3 totals 13 residues. Trimming left V 4 bases short and J 0 bases short, with 6 bases between. Germline CDR1 is SGHRS and CDR2 is YFSETQ. In nucleotides, the CDR3 is TGCGCCAGCAGCCCCCAGAGCACAGATACGCAGTATTTT. It encodes CASSPQSTDTQYF.

The rearrangement uses TRBV15 and TRBJ1-5; D is undetermined. Germline CDR1 is LNHNV and CDR2 is YYDKDF (reference sequence). The CDR3 has 15 amino acids. Trimming pared 0 bases from V and 2 bases from J, leaving 8 bases between. The CDR3 DNA reads TGTGCCACCAGCAGAGAATGGCAGGGCAATCAGCCCCAGCATTTT. Encoded protein: CATSREWQGNQPQHF.

The genes are TRBV7-2 and TRBJ2-6; the match to TRBD1 covers 8 bases. V lost 2 bases and J lost 2; bases outside the gene matches: 11. Germline V gene data show CDR1 as SGHTA and CDR2 as FQGNSA. This CDR3 is 19 amino acids long. This chain's CDR3 is CASSLPEGRGPAGANVLTF. Written as DNA, the CDR3 is TGTGCCAGCAGCTTACCTGAGGGCAGGGGGCCTGCTGGGGCCAACGTCCTGACTTTC.

This clone was counted a single time. CDR3 sequence reads: CAWSGGGLGGNEQYF. DNA of the CDR3: TGTGCCTGGAGCGGGGGGGGCCTTGGTGGAAACGAGCAGTACTTC. The V and J genes are TRBV30 and TRBJ2-7, with TRBD2 identical over 8 bases. This CDR3 region has 15 residues. Germline CDR1 reads GTSNPN; CDR2 reads SVGIG (reference sequence). V shed 3 bases, J shed 5 bases, and the junction held 12 bases outside the gene matches.

The chain carries TRBV28 and TRBJ1-5; D unclear. There are 15 residues in the CDR3. The ends were cut back, 8 bases at V and 4 bases at J, with 18 bases in the middle. From germline, CDR1 is MDHEN and CDR2 SYDVKM. The CDR3 DNA reads as TGTGCCAGCCTTAGTGCTAGCAGGTTGAATCAGCCCCAGCATTTT. Protein sequence: CASLSASRLNQPQHF.